The entry below describes one T cell receptor (beta chain). The PCR had 60 Vbeta and 13 Jbeta primers. The assay was immunoSEQ multiplex PCR, and TCRdb's table has in-frame clones only and misses some. The sample includes 150,000 to 200,000 clones, around 80% of them seen just once. The data belong to a study of cytomegalovirus exposure and HLA in healthy donors. About the study: Counted in an early data release were approximately 80 million unique TCRs from HLA-typed donors.

CDR1 is SGDLS and CDR2 is YYNGEE in the germline V gene. V was cut by 0 bases and J by 7 bases, with 16 bases left in between. This CDR3 has 15 residues. The source material was PBMCs. The source is a male donor in good health and CMV-seropositive. The rearrangement uses TRBV9 and TRBJ1-1; the D gene is possibly TRBD1 (6 bases). CDR3 residues: CASSVEMGAQGEAFF. In nucleotides, the CDR3 is TGTGCCAGCAGCGTAGAAATGGGGGCGCAGGGTGAAGCTTTCTTT.